Below are 24 T cell receptor beta chains sequenced from a single sample in a study of response to subunit inactivated influenza vaccine. A single record per CDR3 protein comes from TCRdb applying MiXCR to the RT-PCR reads. The table records roughly 520,000 distinct CDR3 sequences, about 25% of them present only once. The sample consisted of CD4+ T cells sorted from PBMCs, taken 4 to 6 days after vaccination. All receptors come from a man aged 45 to 65 who received an inactivated influenza vaccine.

The sample holds a few counts of this clonotype. The V and J genes are TRBV20-1 and TRBJ1-2; perhaps TRBD1 as D (5 bases). The CDR3 covers 13 residues. V lost 6 bases and J lost 10, with 21 bases in between. The germline V gene encodes CDR1 DFQATT and CDR2 SNEGSKA (reference sequence). The CDR3 bases are TGCAGTGCGTACACAGGAGCTGAAGGCTTCTACACCTTC. It yields the protein CSAYTGAEGFYTF.

This clonotype has a handful of counts. This chain connects TRBV3-1 to TRBJ2-2, with D perhaps matching TRBD2 (5 bases). Germline V gene sequence: CDR1 LGHDT, CDR2 YNNKEL (reference sequence). Trimming shortened V by 1 base and J by 7 bases, and 10 bases separated the two germline ends. This CDR3 is 14 amino acids long. The chain's CDR3 is CASSQASLGGELFF. The CDR3 DNA sequence: TGTGCCAGCAGCCAAGCTAGCTTGGGCGGGGAGCTGTTTTTT.

This clonotype was seen only a few times. This rearrangement joins TRBV7-8 to TRBJ1-4; TRBD1 agrees at 10 bases. The CDR3 is 13 amino acids. Germline V gives CDR1 SGHVS, CDR2 FQNEAQ. J lost 7 bases, V lost 6 bases, and 2 bases had no gene match. The CDR3 nucleotides are TGTGCCAGCAGGCGGGACAGGGGTGAAAAACTGTTTTTT. Translated: CASRRDRGEKLFF.

This clonotype was seen a handful of times. The rearrangement uses TRBV24-1 and TRBJ2-1; 8 bases are a match to TRBD2. Trimming removed 5 bases from V and 6 bases from J; junction bases left unmatched: 14. Germline V gene data show CDR1 as KGHDR and CDR2 as SFDVKD. This CDR3 contains 17 residues. The CDR3 bases are TGTGCCACCAGTGTCCCCGACGGGACTAGTGGACGCAATGAGCAGTTCTTC. Translating gives CATSVPDGTSGRNEQFF.

This clonotype was counted a few times. The chain combines TRBV24-1 with TRBJ2-1, with 12 nucleotides matching TRBD2. The germline V gene has CDR1 KGHDR and CDR2 SFDVKD. The length of the CDR3 is 15 residues. The ends lost 7 bases at V and 8 bases at J; junction bases unmatched: 8. The CDR3 nucleotides are TGTGCCACCAGCGTGGGACTAGCGGGTCCCCATGAGCAGTTCTTC. Its translation: CATSVGLAGPHEQFF.

V gene TRBV14 combines with J gene TRBJ1-1; no definite D call. The CDR3 loop spans 13 amino acids. The germline V gene encodes CDR1 SGHDN and CDR2 FVKESK. Deletions cut 3 bases from V and 1 base from J, with 6 bases between. The CDR3 sequence is CASSHSRNTEAFF. DNA of the CDR3: TGTGCCAGCAGCCATTCCCGGAACACTGAAGCTTTCTTT.

This clonotype was observed a handful of times. The chain links TRBV12-3 or TRBV12-4 to TRBJ1-3; no reliable D call. The CDR3 loop spans 15 amino acids. Trimming removed 6 bases from V and 0 bases from J, with 12 bases in between. CDR3: CASRPPIDSGNTIYF. The CDR3, as DNA: TGTGCCAGCAGGCCACCGATCGACTCTGGAAACACCATATATTTT.

This clonotype was observed a few times. The V and J genes are TRBV6-2 or TRBV6-3 and TRBJ1-2; possible D gene TRBD1, 6 bases. V was clipped by 5 bases and J by 0 bases, with 10 bases between them. The CDR3 spans 14 residues. The germline V gene encodes CDR1 MNHEY and CDR2 SVGEGT. CDR3 coding DNA: TGTGCCAGCAGTCGTGGACAGCCTAACTATGGCTACACCTTC. Translated, it gives CASSRGQPNYGYTF.

The table lists this clonotype with a few counts. The chain joins TRBV5-5 to TRBJ1-2; D not resolved. Trimming stripped 4 bases from V and 1 base from J, with 11 bases between. The CDR3 spans 14 residues. Germline CDR1 and CDR2: SGHKS and YYEKEE (reference sequence). The CDR3 protein is CASSVNTFNYGYTF. CDR3 nucleotide sequence: TGTGCCAGCAGCGTTAACACCTTTAACTATGGCTACACCTTC.

This clonotype was detected only a few times. The chain is built from TRBV27 and TRBJ2-2, with D perhaps matching TRBD1 (5 bases). CDR1 is MNHEY, CDR2 SMNVEV, per germline (reference sequence). The CDR3 runs to 16 residues. V gave up 2 bases and J gave up 1 base, with 11 bases separating them. The CDR3 DNA is TGTGCCAGCAGTTTACTGGGGCGCGGGAACACCGGGGAGCTGTTTTTT. Amino acids: CASSLLGRGNTGELFF.

This clonotype was observed a handful of times. CDR3: CASSPRPGAGGELFF. In DNA, the CDR3 is TGTGCCAGCAGCCCACGCCCAGGGGCGGGCGGGGAGCTGTTTTTT. The chain combines TRBV9 with TRBJ2-2; maybe TRBD1 (6 bases). V lost 4 bases to trimming and J lost 7 bases, with 17 bases between them. The CDR3 consists of 15 residues. Germline V gene data show CDR1 as SGDLS and CDR2 as YYNGEE.

The V call is TRBV20-1, the J call TRBJ2-3, with D possibly matching TRBD1 (5 bases). The germline V gene encodes CDR1 DFQATT and CDR2 SNEGSKA (reference sequence). Trimming removed 1 base from V and 0 bases from J, with 14 bases in between. The CDR3 totals 16 residues. The CDR3 coding sequence is TGCAGTGCTAGAGCTGGCAGGGTACTGAGCACAGATACGCAGTATTTT. This encodes CSARAGRVLSTDTQYF.

The chain has TRBV6-1 and TRBJ2-1; D is ambiguous. Germline loops: CDR1 MNHNS, CDR2 SASEGT. The germline V and J ends were trimmed by 7 bases and 4 bases, with 11 bases remaining between them. This CDR3 spans 13 amino acids. The CDR3 here is CASIGTAYNEQFF. CDR3 nucleotide sequence: TGTGCCAGCATCGGAACTGCATACAATGAGCAGTTCTTC.

This clonotype was recorded only once. This chain links TRBV10-3 with TRBJ2-7; 7 bases are shared with TRBD2. CDR3 length: 13 amino acids. V was pared by 7 bases and J by 8 bases, with 11 bases of the junction left unmatched. From germline, CDR1 is ENHRY and CDR2 SYGVKD. CDR3 loop: CAITSGLSDQQYF. CDR3 nucleotides: TGTGCCATCACTAGCGGTCTATCGGATCAGCAGTACTTC.

This clonotype has more than one count but fewer than ten. The genes are TRBV7-2 and TRBJ1-1; D gene ambiguous. With 2 bases removed from V and 4 bases from J, the gap between germline ends came to 8 bases. There are 13 residues in the CDR3. Germline CDR1 and CDR2: SGHTA and FQGNSA. Here the CDR3 reads CASSLLRVTEAFF. CDR3 DNA: TGTGCCAGCAGCTTATTGAGGGTCACTGAAGCTTTCTTT.

The genes are TRBV6-1 and TRBJ2-2; 8 positions match TRBD1. The CDR3 totals 16 residues. The V segment lost 2 bases and the J segment 5 bases; nucleotides outside the gene matches: 7. The germline gives CDR1 MNHNS, CDR2 SASEGT. The chain's CDR3 is CASSEFGQGFTGELFF. DNA of the CDR3: TGTGCCAGCAGTGAATTTGGACAGGGTTTTACCGGGGAGCTGTTTTTT.

This clonotype was recorded once. The V gene is TRBV5-5, the J gene TRBJ2-7, with unresolved D. V was pared by 0 bases and J by 3 bases, with 7 bases between. The CDR3 is 13 amino acids. CDR1 and CDR2 (germline): SGHKS, YYEKEE (reference sequence). CDR3 nucleotide sequence: TGTGCCAGCAGCTTGGAGACAATCTACGAGCAGTACTTC. Amino acids: CASSLETIYEQYF.

The table lists this clonotype with a few counts. The J gene is TRBJ1-4, the V gene TRBV30; 9 bases are shared with TRBD1. This CDR3 has 14 amino acids. V was pared by 5 bases and J by 5 bases, with 6 bases of the junction left unmatched. In germline, CDR1 is GTSNPN, CDR2 SVGIG (reference sequence). CDR3 loop: CAWGAGTGNEKLFF. Written as DNA, the CDR3 is TGTGCCTGGGGAGCCGGGACAGGGAATGAAAAACTGTTTTTT.

This rearrangement joins TRBV3-1 to TRBJ2-5; D unclear. CDR1 and CDR2 from the germline V gene are LGHDT and YNNKEL (reference sequence). CDR3 length: 12 residues. The V end lost 2 bases, the J end lost 4 bases, and 5 bases lay between the germline ends. The chain's CDR3 is CASSQYSETQYF. In DNA form, the CDR3 reads TGTGCCAGCAGCCAATATTCAGAGACCCAGTACTTC.

This clonotype was observed a few times. The chain employs TRBV20-1 and TRBJ2-1, with 10 bases lining up with TRBD2. CDR1 is DFQATT, CDR2 SNEGSKA, per germline (reference sequence). The junction had 6 bases not matched to a gene; V was cut back by 4 bases and J by 0 bases. CDR3 length: 16 amino acids. CDR3 loop: CSATSWTSGSYNEQFF. DNA of the CDR3: TGCAGTGCTACTTCCTGGACTAGCGGCTCCTACAATGAGCAGTTCTTC.

This clonotype has a count of ten or more. This chain joins TRBV10-3 and TRBJ2-7; a possible D gene is TRBD2 (5 bases). The CDR3 sequence is 12 residues long. Germline values: CDR1 ENHRY, CDR2 SYGVKD. Trimming stripped 2 bases from V and 3 bases from J, with 5 bases between. CDR3 in DNA: TGTGCCATCAGTGAGGCGGGCTACGAGCAGTACTTC. It encodes CAISEAGYEQYF.

The chain carries TRBV7-2 and TRBJ1-5; maybe TRBD1 (5 bases). V was cut by 5 bases and J by 4 bases, with 15 bases left in between. Germline V lookup: CDR1 SGHTA, CDR2 FQGNSA. The CDR3 consists of 15 residues. CDR3 sequence reads: CASSPRDGGNQPQHF. CDR3 DNA sequence: TGTGCCAGCAGCCCACGGGACGGGGGGAATCAGCCCCAGCATTTT.

The chain recombines TRBV29-1 with TRBJ2-3, with 11 bases lining up with TRBD2. Germline CDR1 is SQVTM and CDR2 is ANQGSEA. V shed 4 bases and J 2 bases; nucleotides not matched to a gene: 5. CDR3 length equals 15 residues. In nucleotides, the CDR3 is TGCAGCGTTGGAATAGCGGGAGGGTACACAGATACGCAGTATTTT. It specifies CSVGIAGGYTDTQYF.

This clonotype was seen only a few times. V usage is TRBV12-3 or TRBV12-4 and J usage is TRBJ1-1; D call uncertain. V lost 2 bases, J lost 6 bases, and 10 bases lay in between. The CDR3 has 13 amino acids. For the CDR3, the DNA is TGTGCCAGCAGTTTAAGGTCTCTCCCTGAAGCTTTCTTT. As protein: CASSLRSLPEAFF.